Listed below are T cell receptor beta chains from one sample, sequenced in a study of CD4+ T cells in melanoma. Repertoires were generated with immunoSEQ multiplex PCR, while TCRdb's copy carries only in-frame clones and drops some. This table has about 55,000 clones, roughly two thirds appearing once. Material: tumor tissue. The receptors were gathered from a human donor with melanoma. Each CDR3 is given with its conserved first and last residue. The order of the fields is D gene, J gene, V gene, CDR3 protein. The D gene is left open where the match is weak.

TRBD2 | TRBJ2-5 | TRBV9 | CASSALAGGPRETQYF
. | TRBJ2-2 | TRBV20-1 | CSASRTGELFF
TRBD2 | TRBJ2-7 | TRBV11-2 | CASSPRMGLAGYLREQYF
TRBD2 | TRBJ2-3 | TRBV5-6 | CASSLLGLGGVADTQYF
. | TRBJ2-7 | TRBV10-3 | CAISESGSIYEQYF
. | TRBJ2-3 | TRBV7-8 | CASSREGTIADTQYF
. | TRBJ2-7 | TRBV7-8 | CASSLGPASEQYF
TRBD1 | TRBJ1-2 | TRBV5-5 | CASSLVAGSEVRQGGYTF
. | TRBJ2-6 | TRBV7-2 | CASSPLGSGRANVLTF
. | TRBJ1-4 | TRBV5-1 | CASSREPLARANEKLFF
TRBD2 | TRBJ2-7 | TRBV5-1 | CASSLGATGTSGRNLRGQYF
TRBD1 | TRBJ1-1 | TRBV4-1 | CASSQRTGELEAFF
TRBD1 | TRBJ2-7 | TRBV18 | CASSPGTGSDEQYF
. | TRBJ1-4 | TRBV6-5 | CASSPTLNEKLFF
TRBD1 | TRBJ1-5 | TRBV5-8 | CASRPTGTLQPQHF
TRBD1 | TRBJ1-6 | TRBV9 | CASSQWDRGHSPLHF
TRBD1 | TRBJ2-2 | TRBV6-4 | CASSDGTGDTGELFF
TRBD1 | TRBJ1-1 | TRBV6-5 | CASSTRGQGKPRAFF
TRBD2 | TRBJ2-4 | TRBV4-3 | CASSQAQGLAGGQNIQYF
. | TRBJ2-7 | TRBV11-3 | CASSWDGRGEQYF
. | TRBJ2-7 | TRBV4-1 | CASSQGFTYEQYF
. | TRBJ2-7 | TRBV7-9 | CASSLPGDPSYEQYF
. | TRBJ1-1 | TRBV2 | CASSSGGMNTEAFF
TRBD1 | TRBJ1-6 | TRBV25-1 | CASSENPGQVYNSPLHF
. | TRBJ2-7 | TRBV29-1 | CSVEDDRTTYEQYF
. | TRBJ2-1 | TRBV15 | CATSREYPAAASYNEQFF
TRBD1 | TRBJ1-1 | TRBV11-2 | CASTQTGTPGGEAFF
. | TRBJ1-2 | TRBV5-1 | CASSLESGYGYTF
. | TRBJ2-1 | TRBV28 | CASSPRMGNEQFF
TRBD1 | TRBJ1-5 | TRBV29-1 | CSVGGTDPNQPQHF
. | TRBJ1-1 | TRBV7-9 | CASSLVLGNTEAFF
. | TRBJ2-3 | TRBV11-1 | CASSLGYIGTDTQYF
TRBD1 | TRBJ1-1 | TRBV18 | CASTLQGGNTEAFF
. | TRBJ1-2 | TRBV2 | CASSEGQGIGGYTF
. | TRBJ2-7 | TRBV6-6 | CASSTRESYEQYF
. | TRBJ1-2 | TRBV7-9 | CASSDGGTGLGGYTF
. | TRBJ1-6 | TRBV19 | CASGAGRGSSSYNSPLHF
. | TRBJ2-5 | TRBV13 | CASMRLDKGTQYF
. | TRBJ1-1 | TRBV10-1 | CASSRDGNTEAFF
TRBD2 | TRBJ2-3 | TRBV6-5 | CASSYDSREAQYF
TRBD2 | TRBJ2-3 | TRBV11-2 | CASSLGLAGAFGTDTQYF
. | TRBJ2-1 | TRBV28 | CASSLGGRQFF
. | TRBJ2-7 | TRBV6-1 | CASSDTLGRVTYEQYF
TRBD1 | TRBJ1-1 | TRBV11-2 | CASRSTGSTEAFF
. | TRBJ2-1 | TRBV29-1 | CSVAGTTTRIMNEQFF
TRBD2 | TRBJ2-1 | TRBV18 | CASSNRGESYNEQFF
. | TRBJ2-1 | TRBV5-5 | CASSRTAGVKDEQFF
TRBD1 | TRBJ2-7 | TRBV7-3 | CASSLITTGGAFVSYEQYF
. | TRBJ2-7 | TRBV18 | CASSPAGKLGEQYF
. | TRBJ1-1 | TRBV2 | CASGPYRNTEAFF
TRBD1 | TRBJ2-3 | TRBV7-9 | CASSWTGGDTQYF
. | TRBJ2-7 | TRBV4-1 | CASSQEPQAGVYEQYF
. | TRBJ2-1 | TRBV7-2 | CASGFQRSQGNEQFF
. | TRBJ2-5 | TRBV7-3 | CASSLTGAETQYF
. | TRBJ2-3 | TRBV27 | CASSVNRDIAVTDTQYF